Following are 32 T cell receptor beta chains from one sample sequenced in a study of blood T cell repertoires in COVID-19. Profiled with immunoSEQ multiplex PCR; TCRdb holds only in-frame clones, not every one. The data show roughly 230,000 clones, approximately 83% seen once. Specimen: peripheral blood. These TCRs come from a woman in her fifties or sixties with acute or convalescent COVID-19.

The chain uses TRBV5-6 and TRBJ1-2; 7 nucleotides match TRBD1. The CDR3 is made up of 13 amino acids. CDR1 is SGHDT and CDR2 is YYEEEE in the germline V gene. Trimming removed 3 bases from V and 3 bases from J; junction bases left unmatched: 2. CDR3: CASSYGTDYGYTF. CDR3 in DNA: TGTGCCAGCAGCTACGGGACAGACTATGGCTACACCTTC.

The chain is built from TRBV19 and TRBJ2-1; TRBD1 aligns across 7 bases. Trimming at V came to 7 bases and at J to 8 bases, leaving 17 bases not matched to a gene. This CDR3 region has 16 residues. Germline CDR1 is LNHDA and CDR2 is SQIVND (reference sequence). Here the CDR3 reads CASTSLGATGKDEQFF. Here the CDR3 DNA reads TGTGCCAGTACCTCCCTGGGGGCGACAGGGAAGGATGAGCAGTTCTTC.

The rearrangement links TRBV19 to TRBJ2-3; 7 nucleotides agree with TRBD1. The CDR3 is made up of 16 amino acids. V shed 3 bases and J 1 base; nucleotides not matched to a gene: 7. Germline CDR1 reads LNHDA; CDR2 reads SQIVND (reference sequence). As DNA, the CDR3 is TGTGCCAGTAGTATTAAAGGGGGCGCTGGCACAGATACGCAGTATTTT. Translated: CASSIKGGAGTDTQYF.

The V call is TRBV12-3 or TRBV12-4, the J call TRBJ1-5; weak D call: TRBD1 (6 bases). The V end was cut by 2 bases, the J end by 6 bases, with 8 bases between. The CDR3 has 13 residues. CDR3 residues: CASSLTGTQPQHF. The CDR3 nucleotides read TGTGCCAGCAGTTTAACAGGGACTCAGCCCCAGCATTTT.

This chain uses TRBV28 with TRBJ2-5; TRBD1 agrees at 12 bases. The V segment lost 6 bases and the J segment 5 bases; nucleotides outside the gene matches: 7. Looked up from germline, CDR1 is MDHEN and CDR2 is SYDVKM. This CDR3 has 15 amino acids. CDR3 region: CASSAGTGGLETQYF. DNA of the CDR3: TGTGCCAGCAGCGCCGGGACAGGGGGCTTGGAGACCCAGTACTTC.

The V and J genes are TRBV5-4 and TRBJ2-3; 13 nucleotides agree with TRBD2. With V trimmed by 4 bases and J by 4 bases, 9 bases remained unmatched. The CDR3 runs 17 residues. The germline V gene has CDR1 SGHNT and CDR2 YYREEE (reference sequence). CDR3 in amino acids: CASSKRTSGSIPDTQYF. The CDR3 bases are TGTGCCAGCAGCAAAAGGACTAGCGGGAGTATCCCAGATACGCAGTATTTT.

The V gene is TRBV6-5, the J gene TRBJ1-1; no firm D call. Germline values: CDR1 MNHEY, CDR2 SVGAGI. Deletions cut 5 bases from V and 12 bases from J, with 13 bases between. This CDR3 comprises 11 residues. CDR3 sequence (DNA): TGTGCCAGCAGTAGCCCCCTACAGTCTTTCTTT. Protein: CASSSPLQSFF.

The CDR3 loop reads CASRANGVETQYF. Written as DNA, the CDR3 is TGTGCCAGCAGGGCCAACGGGGTGGAGACCCAGTACTTC. This chain uses TRBV12-3 or TRBV12-4 with TRBJ2-5; D might be TRBD2 (5 bases). Trimming removed 6 bases at V and 5 bases at J, with 13 bases between. The CDR3 sequence is 13 residues long.

The gene calls are TRBV19 and TRBJ1-1; 9 bases agree with TRBD1. This CDR3 region has 14 residues. The J segment lost 5 bases and the V segment lost 3 bases, leaving 4 bases of the junction unmatched. The V gene's germline CDR1 is LNHDA and CDR2 SQIVND (reference sequence). The CDR3 DNA reads as TGTGCCAGTAGTATCGGACAGGGGAGTACTGAAGCTTTCTTT. Translating gives CASSIGQGSTEAFF.

J is TRBJ2-7 and V is TRBV28, with a tentative D call TRBD2 (5 bases). Deletions cut 5 bases from V and 12 bases from J, with 17 bases between. The CDR3 is made up of 12 amino acids. Germline V gene sequence: CDR1 MDHEN, CDR2 SYDVKM. The DNA of the CDR3 is TGTGCCAGCAGTCCCTCGGGGAGCCGTCTGTACTTC. This sequence encodes CASSPSGSRLYF.

The V and J genes are TRBV30 and TRBJ1-5; 7 bases align to TRBD1. CDR3 length: 13 residues. Looked up from germline, CDR1 is GTSNPN and CDR2 is SVGIG (reference sequence). V lost 0 bases and J lost 8; bases outside the gene matches: 4. This chain's CDR3 is CAWSVQGIEPQHF. CDR3 sequence (DNA): TGTGCCTGGAGTGTACAGGGGATAGAGCCCCAGCATTTT.

The chain is built from TRBV2 and TRBJ2-2; TRBD1 is a possible D gene (5 bases). The CDR3 is made up of 14 amino acids. Trimming took off 7 bases at V and 3 bases at J, with 12 bases between the two ends. Germline loops: CDR1 SNHLY, CDR2 FYNNEI. The CDR3 loop is CASTELRDTGELFF. The CDR3 bases are TGTGCCAGCACAGAACTCAGGGACACCGGGGAGCTGTTTTTT.

There are a few counts of this clone. The rearrangement links TRBV18 to TRBJ1-1; TRBD1 might be the D (5 bases). The CDR3 loop spans 14 amino acids. Trimming took off 4 bases at V and 4 bases at J, with 13 bases between the two ends. In germline, CDR1 is KGHSH, CDR2 LQKENI. The CDR3: CASSHGHPSTEAFF. The CDR3 DNA sequence: TGTGCCAGCTCACACGGACACCCGAGCACTGAAGCTTTCTTT.

The CDR3 bases are TGTGCCAGCAGTGGACTAGCGGTCAATGAGCAGTTCTTC. Translation: CASSGLAVNEQFF. The chain couples TRBV2 to TRBJ2-1; TRBD2 agrees at 9 bases. The CDR3 is 13 amino acids. V lost 4 bases, J lost 6 bases, and 1 base stayed unmatched. Per germline, CDR1 SNHLY and CDR2 FYNNEI. Together with reference TRBV2 and TRBJ2-1, the CDR3 gives the full variable domain: EPEVTQTPSHQVTQMGQEVILRCVPISNHLYFYWYRQILGQKVEFLVSFYNNEISEKSEIFDDQFSVERPDGSNFTLKIRSTKLEDSAMYFCASSGLAVNEQFFGPGTRLTVL.

The chain carries TRBV14 and TRBJ2-3, with D perhaps TRBD2 (5 bases). CDR1 is SGHDN and CDR2 is FVKESK in the germline V gene. Trimming removed 4 bases from V and 4 bases from J, with 12 bases in between. The CDR3 length is 14 residues. The CDR3 DNA sequence: TGTGCCAGCAGCCCGTACGGACTGTCAGATACGCAGTATTTT. Translating it yields CASSPYGLSDTQYF. The variable domain in full, completed from reference TRBV14 and TRBJ2-3, reads EAGVTQFPSHSVIEKGQTVTLRCDPISGHDNLYWYRRVMGKEIKFLLHFVKESKQDESGMPNNRFLAERTGGTYSTLKVQPAELEDSGVYFCASSPYGLSDTQYFGPGTRLTVL.

The genes are TRBV28 and TRBJ1-2; possibly TRBD1 for D (5 bases). Germline V gene sequence: CDR1 MDHEN, CDR2 SYDVKM. The V end lost 4 bases, the J end lost 5 bases, and 17 bases lay between the germline ends. The CDR3 is 15 residues long. The CDR3 spells CASSSPPGGEYGYTF. In nucleotides, the CDR3 is TGTGCCAGCAGTTCCCCCCCCGGGGGAGAATATGGCTACACCTTC.

This clone was detected a few times. V gene TRBV7-2 combines with J gene TRBJ2-5, with unresolved D. The CDR3 sequence is 14 residues long. Trimming took 4 bases from V and 5 from J, leaving 14 bases between them. In germline, CDR1 is SGHTA, CDR2 FQGNSA. CDR3 coding DNA: TGTGCCAGCAGCTCCCGGCGGAAGTTGGAGACCCAGTACTTC. Translated, it gives CASSSRRKLETQYF. Full variable domain (outside the CDR3, taken from reference TRBV7-2 and TRBJ2-5): GAGVSQSPSNKVTEKGKDVELRCDPISGHTALYWYRQSLGQGLEFLIYFQGNSAPDKSGLPSDRFSAERTGGSVSTLTIQRTQQEDSAVYLCASSSRRKLETQYFGPGTRLLVL.

This clone has a handful of counts. The gene calls are TRBV10-1 and TRBJ1-1; a possible D gene is TRBD1 (6 bases). V was pared by 8 bases and J by 0 bases, with 10 bases between. The CDR3 loop spans 13 amino acids. Germline CDR1 WNHNN, CDR2 SYGVQD (reference sequence). As DNA, the CDR3 is TGCGCCAGCCAACGGACAGTGAACACTGAAGCTTTCTTT. This gives the protein CASQRTVNTEAFF.

This clone came up once. The gene calls are TRBV28 and TRBJ2-1; D is possibly TRBD2 (9 bases). V gave up 6 bases and J gave up 6 bases, with 33 bases separating them. CDR1 is MDHEN and CDR2 is SYDVKM in the germline V gene. The CDR3 loop spans 20 amino acids. The CDR3 reads CASRRQTGVGGRAGGNEQFF. CDR3 nucleotide sequence: TGTGCCAGCAGACGACAGACAGGGGTAGGCGGGAGGGCGGGCGGCAATGAGCAGTTCTTC.

V and J are TRBV6-5 and TRBJ1-5, with D possibly matching TRBD1 (5 bases). Trimming shortened V by 0 bases and J by 7 bases, and 7 bases separated the two germline ends. This CDR3 contains 13 residues. Germline CDR1 is MNHEY and CDR2 is SVGAGI. The CDR3 bases are TGTGCCAGCAGTTACTCCAGGGAACAGCCCCAGCATTTT. As protein: CASSYSREQPQHF.

The chain joins TRBV2 to TRBJ1-6; D might be TRBD1 (5 bases). The CDR3 length is 15 residues. The V and J ends lost 6 bases and 4 bases respectively, with 13 bases between them. Germline-derived CDR1 and CDR2 are SNHLY and FYNNEI. CDR3 nucleotide sequence: TGTGCCAGCAGGGCAGGGAAAAATTATAATTCACCCCTCCACTTT. It is translated as CASRAGKNYNSPLHF.

The chain carries TRBV19 and TRBJ1-6; D unresolved. The CDR3 has 13 residues. V lost 5 bases and J 9 bases, leaving 11 bases between the germline ends. In germline, CDR1 is LNHDA, CDR2 SQIVND (reference sequence). CDR3 in DNA: TGTGCCAGTAGTCCCAGTAACCGTTCACCCCTCCACTTT. Translated, it gives CASSPSNRSPLHF.

Here the CDR3 DNA reads TGTGCCAGTAGTATAGCGGCGGGGGCGGTAGATACGCAGTATTTT. Translation: CASSIAAGAVDTQYF. The chain couples TRBV19 to TRBJ2-3; D perhaps matches TRBD2 (7 bases). Germline-derived CDR1 and CDR2 are LNHDA and SQIVND (reference sequence). Trimming pared 1 base from V and 5 bases from J, leaving 13 bases between. CDR3 length: 15 amino acids.

The chain uses TRBV23-1 and TRBJ1-2, with 8 bases lining up with TRBD1. TRBV23-1 is treated as an ORF (open reading frame) with a function not yet certain. The ends lost 8 bases at V and 0 bases at J; junction bases unmatched: 11. The CDR3 is 16 amino acids. The CDR3 sequence: CASSLQGVNPNYGYTF. CDR3 sequence (DNA): TGCGCCAGCTCCTTACAGGGGGTGAACCCTAACTATGGCTACACCTTC.

This CDR3 reads CASSQGGEETQYF. CDR3 DNA: TGTGCCAGCAGCCAAGGGGGAGAAGAGACCCAGTACTTC. The chain combines TRBV14 with TRBJ2-5; weak D call: TRBD2 (5 bases). CDR1 is SGHDN, CDR2 FVKESK, per germline. The CDR3 has 13 residues. The germline V and J ends were trimmed by 1 base and 3 bases, with 6 bases remaining between them.

A remark on this clone: In the same sample, other DNA sequences code for this CDR3. The chain combines TRBV2 with TRBJ1-4, with TRBD1 as a possible D gene (6 bases). The CDR3 totals 14 residues. Trimming removed 6 bases at V and 4 bases at J, with 12 bases between. Germline values: CDR1 SNHLY, CDR2 FYNNEI. CDR3 residues: CASRHRALNEKLFF. The CDR3 DNA sequence: TGTGCCAGCAGACACAGGGCCCTTAATGAAAAACTGTTTTTT.

The CDR3: CASRRDPYEQYF. DNA for the CDR3: TGTGCCAGCAGGCGGGACCCCTACGAGCAGTACTTC. The genes are TRBV28 and TRBJ2-7; perhaps TRBD2 as D (6 bases). The V gene lost 6 bases and the J gene lost 2 bases, with 8 bases spanning the gap. This CDR3 comprises 12 residues. In germline, CDR1 is MDHEN, CDR2 SYDVKM.

The V and J genes are TRBV10-1 and TRBJ1-3, with 7 bases matching TRBD1. The length of the CDR3 is 13 residues. V dropped 5 bases and J dropped 4; count of bases not matched to a gene: 2. Germline V CDR1 and CDR2: WNHNN, SYGVQD (reference sequence). The DNA for the CDR3 is TGCGCCAGCAGTCAGGGGGTCGGAAACACCATATATTTT. Its protein is CASSQGVGNTIYF.

The chain uses TRBV28 and TRBJ1-1; 8 nucleotides line up with TRBD1. The V gene's germline CDR1 is MDHEN and CDR2 SYDVKM. V shed 5 bases and J 9 bases; nucleotides not matched to a gene: 11. The CDR3 loop spans 14 amino acids. In DNA form, the CDR3 reads TGTGCCAGCAGTGGGGTGGACAGGGTCGATCAAGCTTTCTTT. This gives the protein CASSGVDRVDQAFF.

The genes are TRBV6-1 and TRBJ1-1; weak D call: TRBD1 (5 bases). This CDR3 has 14 amino acids. Germline CDR1 reads MNHNS; CDR2 reads SASEGT. V was cut by 3 bases and J by 4 bases, with 12 bases left in between. Here the CDR3 reads CASSDVPGGTEAFF. DNA of the CDR3: TGTGCCAGCAGTGATGTGCCCGGGGGCACTGAAGCTTTCTTT.

J is TRBJ1-2 and V is TRBV6-5; no firm D call. Germline CDR1 reads MNHEY; CDR2 reads SVGAGI. V lost 6 bases and J lost 3, with 14 bases in between. This CDR3 contains 14 residues. CDR3 DNA: TGTGCCAGCAGGCTAGATCTCAGTTACTATGGCTACACCTTC. Protein sequence: CASRLDLSYYGYTF.

The chain has TRBV4-3 and TRBJ2-2; the match to TRBD1 covers 7 bases. In germline, CDR1 is LGHNA, CDR2 YSLEER. The CDR3 has 16 residues. J gave up 5 bases and V 4 bases, and 10 bases lay outside the gene matches. CDR3: CASSPRGQPQTGELFF. CDR3 coding DNA: TGCGCCAGCAGCCCCCGGGGACAGCCTCAAACCGGGGAGCTGTTTTTT.